These 20 T cell receptor beta chains came from one sample sequenced in a study of early T cells in non-severe SARS-CoV-2 infection. TCRdb processed the 5' RACE reads anew with MiXCR; each CDR3 protein has one entry. The data hold about 55,000 distinct CDR3 sequences, with under 8.5% observed a single time. The sequencing sample was made of whole blood. The origin of the receptors is an adult who was a healthcare worker with PCR-confirmed SARS-CoV-2 infection or an uninfected control (not recorded which).

This clonotype was seen repeatedly, ten times or more. The CDR3 region has the DNA TGTGCCACCGTAGACAGGGGAGGGGACAATGAGCAGTTCTTC. It is translated as CATVDRGGDNEQFF. The rearrangement joins TRBV7-9 to TRBJ2-1; D may be TRBD1 (8 bases). Germline CDR1 SEHNR, CDR2 FQNEAQ (reference sequence). The CDR3 has 14 residues. Trimming stripped 10 bases from V and 5 bases from J, with 18 bases between. Drawing the rest from reference TRBV7-9 and TRBJ2-1, the complete variable domain is DTGVSQNPRHKITKRGQNVTFRCDPISEHNRLYWYRQTLGQGPEFLTYFQNEAQLEKSRLLSDRFSAERPKGSFSTLEIQRTEQGDSAMYLCATVDRGGDNEQFFGPGTRLTVL.

This chain links TRBV28 with TRBJ2-5; the D gene could be TRBD1 or TRBD2 (5 bases each). Per the germline V gene, CDR1 is MDHEN and CDR2 is SYDVKM. Trimming stripped 2 bases from V and 0 bases from J, with 7 bases between. CDR3 length: 14 residues. CDR3 bases: TGTGCCAGCAGTTTAGAGGGGTACCAAGAGACCCAGTACTTC. It is translated as CASSLEGYQETQYF.

In its sample, this clonotype was seen many times. The rearrangement uses TRBV20-1 and TRBJ2-7, with 7 bases fitting TRBD2. J gave up 6 bases and V 6 bases, and 11 bases lay outside the gene matches. Germline V gene data show CDR1 as DFQATT and CDR2 as SNEGSKA (reference sequence). The CDR3 sequence is 13 residues long. The CDR3 DNA reads as TGCAGTGCCGCCGGGACTACGTCTAGCGAGCAGTACTTC. Its translation is CSAAGTTSSEQYF.

This clonotype was detected only a few times. This rearrangement joins TRBV4-1 to TRBJ2-7; D might be TRBD1 (6 bases). The germline gives CDR1 MGHRA, CDR2 YSYEKL. The CDR3 contains 15 residues. V was clipped by 1 base and J by 3 bases, with 13 bases between them. The CDR3 reads CASSQVLGGNYEQYF. CDR3 nucleotide sequence: TGCGCCAGCAGCCAAGTGTTAGGGGGAAACTACGAGCAGTACTTC.

V gene TRBV7-6 combines with J gene TRBJ2-7; no reliable D call. The length of the CDR3 is 13 residues. Between the trimmed V and J ends, which lost 6 bases and 2 bases, there was a span of 11 bases. Germline CDR1 and CDR2: SGHVS and FNYEAQ. The CDR3 here is CASSKQKTYEQYF. CDR3 sequence (DNA): TGTGCCAGCAGTAAACAGAAGACCTACGAGCAGTACTTC.

This clonotype has more than one count but fewer than ten. The rearrangement links TRBV5-1 to TRBJ1-1; tentatively, D is TRBD1 (5 bases). CDR1 and CDR2 from the germline V gene are SGHRS and YFSETQ. The CDR3 is 14 amino acids. V was clipped by 4 bases and J by 5 bases, with 15 bases between them. The CDR3 coding sequence is TGCGCCAGCAGCCCTGGGACCCTAGGGACTGAAGCTTTCTTT. This codes for CASSPGTLGTEAFF.

The rearrangement uses TRBV11-2 and TRBJ2-2; TRBD2 is a possible D gene (7 bases). V lost 5 bases and J lost 4, with 17 bases in between. Per the germline V gene, CDR1 is SGHAT and CDR2 is FQNNGV. The CDR3 has 16 residues. DNA of the CDR3: TGTGCCAGCAGCCGCTTGGGGGGGCCACGCACCGGGGAGCTGTTTTTT. Residues: CASSRLGGPRTGELFF.

In its sample, this clonotype was seen many times. This chain links TRBV20-1 with TRBJ2-7; D may match TRBD1 or TRBD2 (5 bases each). V lost 3 bases and J lost 0, with 9 bases in between. Germline V gene lookup returns CDR1 DFQATT and CDR2 SNEGSKA (reference sequence). This CDR3 contains 13 residues. The CDR3 nucleotides are TGCAGTGCTAGTCCGGGACCCTCCTACGAGCAGTACTTC. It is translated as CSASPGPSYEQYF.

This clonotype was picked up many times. The rearrangement links TRBV20-1 to TRBJ1-3; weak D call: TRBD1 (5 bases). V lost 0 bases and J 0 bases, leaving 15 bases between the germline ends. The CDR3 length is 17 residues. Germline assignment: CDR1 DFQATT and CDR2 SNEGSKA (reference sequence). The CDR3: CSARDPRGPSSGNTIYF. The DNA of the CDR3 is TGCAGTGCTAGAGACCCCCGGGGCCCCAGCTCTGGAAACACCATATATTTT.

The chain links TRBV7-2 to TRBJ2-7; 11 bases fit TRBD1. The CDR3 extends over 14 amino acids. V dropped 5 bases and J dropped 7; count of bases not matched to a gene: 7. CDR1 is SGHTA and CDR2 is FQGNSA in the germline V gene. CDR3 residues: CASSLRTGGREQYF. The CDR3 nucleotides read TGTGCCAGCAGCCTACGGACAGGGGGCCGGGAGCAGTACTTC.

The chain has TRBV29-1 and TRBJ2-7; 11 bases align to TRBD2. V shed 4 bases and J 1 base; nucleotides not matched to a gene: 3. From germline, CDR1 is SQVTM and CDR2 ANQGSEA. The CDR3 is 14 residues long. The CDR3 here is CSVASSGGSYEQYF. The CDR3 DNA sequence: TGCAGCGTTGCCTCTAGCGGGGGGTCCTACGAGCAGTACTTC.

V gene TRBV5-4 combines with J gene TRBJ1-2; D remains ambiguous. V was cut by 4 bases and J by 5 bases, with 15 bases left in between. The CDR3 runs 14 residues. Germline lookup yields CDR1 SGHNT and CDR2 YYREEE (reference sequence). As DNA, the CDR3 is TGTGCCAGCAGCAAGGACGGAGCCTATTATGGCTACACCTTC. Translating gives CASSKDGAYYGYTF.

The rearrangement joins TRBV9 to TRBJ2-2; D remains unclear. Germline CDR1 and CDR2: SGDLS and YYNGEE. V shed 0 bases and J shed 5 bases, with 17 bases lying between them. The CDR3 loop spans 17 amino acids. The chain's CDR3 is CASSVAPFSLVTGELFF. The DNA for the CDR3 is TGTGCCAGCAGCGTAGCCCCCTTTAGCTTAGTGACCGGGGAGCTGTTTTTT.

This clonotype was seen at least ten times. The gene calls are TRBV20-1 and TRBJ2-5, with TRBD2 matching over 8 bases. The CDR3 has 15 residues. The V and J ends lost 0 bases and 4 bases, in that order; junction bases with no gene match: 7. The germline CDR1 and CDR2 sequences are DFQATT and SNEGSKA (reference sequence). CDR3 region: CSAREGAGERETQYF. The CDR3 region has the DNA TGCAGTGCTAGAGAAGGAGCGGGAGAGCGAGAGACCCAGTACTTC.

The chain is built from TRBV3-1 and TRBJ1-4, with D perhaps matching TRBD1 (6 bases). Germline loops: CDR1 LGHDT, CDR2 YNNKEL (reference sequence). The CDR3 is made up of 15 amino acids. V was clipped by 4 bases and J by 5 bases, with 14 bases between them. The CDR3 spells CASSPSTGWNEKLFF. Written as DNA, the CDR3 is TGTGCCAGCAGCCCATCGACAGGTTGGAATGAAAAACTGTTTTTT.

At least ten counts were recorded for this clonotype. This chain connects TRBV6-4 to TRBJ1-5; D not certain. Trimming removed 11 bases from V and 2 bases from J, with 1 base in between. Germline assignment: CDR1 MRHNA and CDR2 SNTAGT. CDR3 size: 9 residues. DNA of the CDR3: TGTGCCTGCAATCAGCCCCAGCATTTT. Translated, it gives CACNQPQHF.

There are a few counts of this clonotype. V usage is TRBV5-6 and J usage is TRBJ1-6; a possible D gene is TRBD1 (5 bases). V lost 4 bases, J lost 8 bases, and 7 bases lay in between. Germline V lookup: CDR1 SGHDT, CDR2 YYEEEE. The CDR3 length is 12 residues. The CDR3 protein is CASSPGDSPLHF. The CDR3 DNA is TGTGCCAGCAGCCCGGGGGATTCACCCCTCCACTTT.

The rearrangement uses TRBV28 and TRBJ2-1; 9 bases match TRBD2. CDR1 is MDHEN, CDR2 SYDVKM, per germline. CDR3 length equals 15 residues. After removal of 2 bases from V and 4 bases from J, the junction contained 3 bases not matched to a gene. The CDR3 DNA is TGTGCCAGCAGTTTACCGACTAGCGGTTACAATGAGCAGTTCTTC. The encoded protein is CASSLPTSGYNEQFF. The whole variable domain, remainder taken from reference TRBV28 and TRBJ2-1, is DVKVTQSSRYLVKRTGEKVFLECVQDMDHENMFWYRQDPGLGLRLIYFSYDVKMKEKGDIPEGYSVSREKKERFSLILESASTNQTSMYLCASSLPTSGYNEQFFGPGTRLTVL.

In this sample, this clonotype turned up a few times. This chain links TRBV30 with TRBJ1-6, with TRBD1 matching 8 bases. The CDR3 totals 14 residues. The germline gives CDR1 GTSNPN, CDR2 SVGIG (reference sequence). Germline trimming cut 0 bases from V and 7 bases from J; bases unmatched to any gene: 2. The CDR3 sequence is CAWSVRQGNSPLHF. The CDR3 DNA reads TGTGCCTGGAGTGTTCGACAGGGGAATTCACCCCTCCACTTT. Drawing the rest from reference TRBV30 and TRBJ1-6, the complete variable domain is SQTIHQWPATLVQPVGSPLSLECTVEGTSNPNLYWYRQAAGRGLQLLFYSVGIGQISSEVPQNLSASRPQDRQFILSSKKLLLSDSGFYLCAWSVRQGNSPLHFGNGTRLTVT.

There are a few counts of this clonotype. The J gene is TRBJ2-7, the V gene TRBV29-1, with D tentatively TRBD2 (6 bases). CDR1 and CDR2 (germline): SQVTM, ANQGSEA. There are 12 residues in the CDR3. Trimming removed 3 bases at V and 1 base at J, with 7 bases between. The CDR3 spells CSVEEGSYEQYF. The CDR3 region has the DNA TGCAGCGTTGAGGAGGGTTCCTACGAGCAGTACTTC.